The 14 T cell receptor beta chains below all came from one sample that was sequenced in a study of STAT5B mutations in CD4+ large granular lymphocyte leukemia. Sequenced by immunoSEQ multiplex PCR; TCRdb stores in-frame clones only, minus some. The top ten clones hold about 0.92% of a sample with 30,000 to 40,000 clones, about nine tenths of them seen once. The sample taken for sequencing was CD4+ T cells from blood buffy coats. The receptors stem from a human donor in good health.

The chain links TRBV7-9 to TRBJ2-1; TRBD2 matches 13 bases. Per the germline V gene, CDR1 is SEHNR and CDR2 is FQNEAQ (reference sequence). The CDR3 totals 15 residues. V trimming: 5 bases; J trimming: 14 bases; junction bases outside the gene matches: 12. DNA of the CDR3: TGTGCCAGCAGCCAAGGACTAGCGGGAGCCATTCCCGAGTTCTTC. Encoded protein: CASSQGLAGAIPEFF.

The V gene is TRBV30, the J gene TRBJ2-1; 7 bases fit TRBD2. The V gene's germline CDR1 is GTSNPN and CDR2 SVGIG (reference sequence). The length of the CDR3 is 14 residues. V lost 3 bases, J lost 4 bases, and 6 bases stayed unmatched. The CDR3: CAWRRRESYNEQFF. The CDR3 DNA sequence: TGTGCCTGGAGAAGGCGGGAGAGTTACAATGAGCAGTTCTTC.

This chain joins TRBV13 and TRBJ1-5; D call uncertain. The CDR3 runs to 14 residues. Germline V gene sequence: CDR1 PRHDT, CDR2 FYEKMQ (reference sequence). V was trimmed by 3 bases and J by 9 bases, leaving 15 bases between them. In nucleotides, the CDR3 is TGTGCCAGCAGCTTCGGCGGCTTGGCCAGGCCCCAGCATTTT. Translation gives CASSFGGLARPQHF.

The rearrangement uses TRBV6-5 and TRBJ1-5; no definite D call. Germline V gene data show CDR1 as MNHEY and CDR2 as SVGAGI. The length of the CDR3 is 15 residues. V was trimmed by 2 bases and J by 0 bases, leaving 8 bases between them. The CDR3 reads CASSYKQNSNQPQHF. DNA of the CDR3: TGTGCCAGCAGTTACAAACAGAATAGCAATCAGCCCCAGCATTTT.

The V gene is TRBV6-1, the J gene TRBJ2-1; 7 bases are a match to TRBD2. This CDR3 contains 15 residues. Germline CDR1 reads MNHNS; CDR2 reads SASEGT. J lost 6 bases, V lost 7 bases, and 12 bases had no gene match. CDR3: CASTPGGGPGNEQFF. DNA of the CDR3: TGTGCCAGCACCCCCGGGGGAGGGCCCGGCAATGAGCAGTTCTTC.

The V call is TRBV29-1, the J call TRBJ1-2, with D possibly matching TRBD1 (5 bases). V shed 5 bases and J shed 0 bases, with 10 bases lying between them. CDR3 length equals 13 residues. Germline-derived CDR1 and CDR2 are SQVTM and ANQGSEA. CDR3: CSVFQGPNYGYTF. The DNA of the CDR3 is TGCAGCGTTTTCCAGGGACCTAACTATGGCTACACCTTC.

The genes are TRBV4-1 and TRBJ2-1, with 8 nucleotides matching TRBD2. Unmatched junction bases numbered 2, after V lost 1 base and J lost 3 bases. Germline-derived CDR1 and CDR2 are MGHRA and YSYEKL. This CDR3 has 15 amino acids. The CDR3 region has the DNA TGCGCCAGCAGCCAAGGTAGCGGGGTCTACAATGAGCAGTTCTTC. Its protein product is CASSQGSGVYNEQFF.

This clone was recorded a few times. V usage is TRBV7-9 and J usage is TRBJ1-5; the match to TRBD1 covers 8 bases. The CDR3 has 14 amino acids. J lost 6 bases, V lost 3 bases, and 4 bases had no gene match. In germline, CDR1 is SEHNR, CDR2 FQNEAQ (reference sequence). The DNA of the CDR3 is TGTGCCAGCAGCTTCGGACAGGGAGGTCAGCCCCAGCATTTT. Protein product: CASSFGQGGQPQHF.

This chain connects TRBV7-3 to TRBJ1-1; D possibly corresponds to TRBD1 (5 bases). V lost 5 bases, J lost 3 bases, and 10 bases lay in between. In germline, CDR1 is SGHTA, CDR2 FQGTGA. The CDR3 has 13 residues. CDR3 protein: CASSLGGDTEAFF. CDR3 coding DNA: TGTGCCAGCAGCCTTGGGGGGGACACTGAAGCTTTCTTT.

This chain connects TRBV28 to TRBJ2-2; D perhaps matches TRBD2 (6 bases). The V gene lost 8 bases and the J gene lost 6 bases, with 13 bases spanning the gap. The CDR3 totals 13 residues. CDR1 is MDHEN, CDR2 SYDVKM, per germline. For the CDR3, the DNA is TGTGCCAGCGACGGGGGAAGGGCCGGGGAGCTGTTTTTT. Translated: CASDGGRAGELFF.

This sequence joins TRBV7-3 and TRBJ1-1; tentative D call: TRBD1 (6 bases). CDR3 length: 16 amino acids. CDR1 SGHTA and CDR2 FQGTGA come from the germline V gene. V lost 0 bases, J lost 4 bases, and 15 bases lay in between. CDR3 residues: CASSLTPREGGTEAFF. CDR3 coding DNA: TGTGCCAGCAGCTTAACACCCCGTGAAGGGGGCACTGAAGCTTTCTTT.

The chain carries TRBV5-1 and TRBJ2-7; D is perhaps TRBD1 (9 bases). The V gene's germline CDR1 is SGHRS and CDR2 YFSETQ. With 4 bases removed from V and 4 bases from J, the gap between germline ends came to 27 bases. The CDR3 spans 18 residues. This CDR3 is CASSREGQGRSGSYEQYF. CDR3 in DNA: TGCGCCAGCAGCCGGGAGGGACAGGGAAGGTCTGGTTCATACGAGCAGTACTTC. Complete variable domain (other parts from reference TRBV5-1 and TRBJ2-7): KAGVTQTPRYLIKTRGQQVTLSCSPISGHRSVSWYQQTPGQGLQFLFEYFSETQRNKGNFPGRFSGRQFSNSRSEMNVSTLELGDSALYLCASSREGQGRSGSYEQYFGPGTRLTVT.

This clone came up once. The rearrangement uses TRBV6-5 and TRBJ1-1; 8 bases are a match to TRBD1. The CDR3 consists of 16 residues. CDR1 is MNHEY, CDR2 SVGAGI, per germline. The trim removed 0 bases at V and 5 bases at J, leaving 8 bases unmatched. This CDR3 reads CASSYSRTGKKTEAFF. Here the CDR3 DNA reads TGTGCCAGCAGTTACTCGAGGACAGGGAAGAAAACTGAAGCTTTCTTT.

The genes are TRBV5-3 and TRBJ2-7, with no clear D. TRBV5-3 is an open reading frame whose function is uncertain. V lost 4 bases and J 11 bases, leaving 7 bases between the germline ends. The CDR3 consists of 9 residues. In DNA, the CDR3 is TGTGCCAGAAGCCCCACCGAGTACTTC. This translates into CARSPTEYF.